These 5 T cell receptor beta chains share one sample of origin, sequenced in a study of blood T cell repertoires in COVID-19. The data were produced by immunoSEQ multiplex PCR, yet TCRdb's version contains in-frame clones alone and is incomplete. The sample carries about 460,000 clones, approximately 90% recorded once. Sequencing used PBMCs or T cells enriched from blood (not recorded which). All receptors come from an older woman who had recovered from COVID-19.

The chain has TRBV15 and TRBJ2-2; D possibly corresponds to TRBD2 (5 bases). CDR3 length: 14 amino acids. V lost 0 bases and J lost 6, with 8 bases in between. Germline-derived CDR1 and CDR2 are LNHNV and YYDKDF (reference sequence). CDR3 in DNA: TGTGCCACCAGCAGAGATGACGGGGCCGGGGAGCTGTTTTTT. As protein: CATSRDDGAGELFF.

The sample holds one count of this clone. The chain couples TRBV29-1 to TRBJ1-6; D might be TRBD1 (6 bases). V was clipped by 5 bases and J by 1 base, with 12 bases between them. This CDR3 comprises 15 residues. The germline CDR1 and CDR2 sequences are SQVTM and ANQGSEA. CDR3 DNA: TGCAGCGTTCGTCAGGGGTCGTCCTATAATTCACCCCTCCACTTT. This gives the protein CSVRQGSSYNSPLHF. Combining the CDR3 with reference TRBV29-1 and TRBJ1-6 gives the whole variable domain SAVISQKPSRDICQRGTSLTIQCQVDSQVTMMFWYRQQPGQSLTLIATANQGSEATYESGFVIDKFPISRPNLTFSTLTVSNMSPEDSSIYLCSVRQGSSYNSPLHFGNGTRLTVT.

The gene calls are TRBV7-2 and TRBJ1-3; D possibly corresponds to TRBD1 (6 bases). The V and J ends lost 5 bases and 2 bases respectively, with 13 bases between them. CDR1 SGHTA and CDR2 FQGNSA come from the germline V gene. The CDR3 loop spans 15 amino acids. The CDR3 is CASSLQGSTGNTIYF. CDR3 nucleotide sequence: TGTGCCAGCAGCCTACAGGGTAGTACTGGAAACACCATATATTTT.

This chain links TRBV10-3 with TRBJ2-5, with TRBD2 identical over 10 bases. Looked up from germline, CDR1 is ENHRY and CDR2 is SYGVKD. This CDR3 region has 15 residues. The V gene end was trimmed by 8 bases and the J gene end by 9 bases; junction bases not matched to a gene: 15. The CDR3 DNA reads as TGTGCCATCTTCAACCCACTAGCGGGGAACGGGGCCCAGTACTTC. Protein product: CAIFNPLAGNGAQYF.

The chain links TRBV7-2 to TRBJ1-2, with 7 bases identical to TRBD1. V shed 5 bases and J 1 base; nucleotides not matched to a gene: 10. Germline V gene lookup returns CDR1 SGHTA and CDR2 FQGNSA. This CDR3 comprises 16 residues. CDR3 sequence: CASSPAGRGDNYGYTF. The CDR3 DNA reads TGTGCCAGCAGCCCAGCGGGCAGGGGGGATAACTATGGCTACACCTTC.